This entry describes one TCR beta chain. The antigen is not known. The CDR3 runs to 13 residues. Germline V lookup: CDR1 SGHTA, CDR2 FQGNSA. The data derive from a study of monozygotic twins with inflammatory bowel disease. Study findings and constraints: Lower sharing of clonotypes with other individuals was seen in IBD patients than in healthy twins. This was most marked in patients showing signs of disease activity. Against healthy co-twins, IBD patients had lower TCRbeta diversity (measured by inverse Simpson).

UMIs with a 6-nucleotide sample barcode were added by template switching. TCRdb processed the 5' RACE reads again and assigns one entry to each CDR3 protein, with no DNA. The repertoire table contains fewer than 450,000 distinct CDR3 sequences. The chain joins TRBV7-2 to TRBJ1-5. The sample was blood. This clonotype was obtained from a human donor with ulcerative colitis or Crohn's disease, or a healthy co-twin of an affected twin (not recorded which). Here the CDR3 reads CASSLNSNQPQHF.